This record looks at one T cell receptor (beta chain) sequence and its context. No antigen is known for it. This sample was taken from a study of shared clonotypes between healthy human individuals. Study-level points and caveats: Compared with clonotypes that all four donors shared, non-shared clonotypes had lower generation probabilities. Few donors restricted represented genetic and exposure-history diversity.

Naive-designated CD8 cells lacked CD45RO, were positively enriched for CCR7, and omitted terminally differentiated effector memory CD45RA+ cells. The CDR3 runs 14 residues. CDR1 and CDR2 from the germline V gene are LNHNV and YYDKDF (reference sequence). Between the trimmed V and J ends, which lost 1 base and 4 bases, there was a span of 11 bases. In the original analysis: As immunoSEQ supplied junction-only sequences (without quality scores), filtering differed. Only in-frame clones appear in the TCRdb table, and some are missing; sequencing was by immunoSEQ multiplex PCR. V and J calls and clone size are those listed in that table; D and trimming were worked out from the DNA. The top ten clones hold roughly 1% of a sample with 2 million or so clones, approximately 95% of them seen once.

The receptor's source is a young man in good health. The specimen sequenced was naive CD8+ T cells sorted from blood. The V and J genes are TRBV15 and TRBJ2-7; TRBD1 is a possible D gene (7 bases). CDR3 protein: CATSRARGDYEQYF. CDR3 in DNA: TGTGCCACCAGCAGAGCCAGGGGGGATTACGAGCAGTACTTC.